These 5 T cell receptor beta chains came from one sample sequenced in a study of identifying expanded T cells in peripheral blood. The table came from immunoSEQ multiplex PCR; TCRdb's copy has only in-frame clones and leaves some out. There are 90,000 or so clones in the sample; approximately 83% occur only once, and 5.6% lies in the top ten. Sequenced material: blood. The receptors originated from a person between 18 and 75 years old in good health.

The count of this clone is one. The genes are TRBV7-9 and TRBJ2-7, with D unclear. Trimming pared 2 bases from V and 4 bases from J, leaving 12 bases between. The CDR3 is 14 amino acids. Looked up from germline, CDR1 is SEHNR and CDR2 is FQNEAQ (reference sequence). CDR3 region: CASSLSRDIYEQYF. DNA for the CDR3: TGTGCCAGCAGCTTAAGTCGAGACATTTACGAGCAGTACTTC.

This chain joins TRBV6-1 and TRBJ1-2, with a tentative D call TRBD1 (6 bases). The CDR3 totals 15 residues. V was cut by 2 bases and J by 2 bases, with 12 bases left in between. In germline, CDR1 is MNHNS, CDR2 SASEGT. In DNA, the CDR3 is TGTGCCAGCAGTGAAAGTGTAGGGGGGAACTATGGCTACACCTTC. It specifies CASSESVGGNYGYTF.

The chain carries TRBV18 and TRBJ1-5, with no clear D. The CDR3 totals 13 residues. CDR1 is KGHSH, CDR2 LQKENI, per germline. Trimming shortened V by 6 bases and J by 5 bases, and 11 bases separated the two germline ends. This chain's CDR3 is CASSPNLDQPQHF. DNA for the CDR3: TGTGCCAGCTCGCCTAACCTAGATCAGCCCCAGCATTTT.

This clone was seen a few times. The chain recombines TRBV6-1 with TRBJ2-5, with 10 positions matching TRBD1. Trimming removed 2 bases from V and 3 bases from J; junction bases left unmatched: 6. CDR3 length: 16 amino acids. CDR1 is MNHNS and CDR2 is SASEGT in the germline V gene. This CDR3 reads CASSEIGGQGEETQYF. The DNA of the CDR3 is TGTGCCAGCAGTGAAATTGGCGGACAGGGGGAAGAGACCCAGTACTTC.

V usage is TRBV30 and J usage is TRBJ2-7; 9 positions agree with TRBD2. The CDR3 totals 16 residues. V lost 8 bases to trimming and J lost 2 bases; unmatched junction nucleotides: 16. Looked up from germline, CDR1 is GTSNPN and CDR2 is SVGIG (reference sequence). CDR3 region: CAAGGVLVAGPYEQYF. CDR3 DNA: TGTGCCGCGGGAGGGGTATTGGTAGCGGGACCCTACGAGCAGTACTTC.